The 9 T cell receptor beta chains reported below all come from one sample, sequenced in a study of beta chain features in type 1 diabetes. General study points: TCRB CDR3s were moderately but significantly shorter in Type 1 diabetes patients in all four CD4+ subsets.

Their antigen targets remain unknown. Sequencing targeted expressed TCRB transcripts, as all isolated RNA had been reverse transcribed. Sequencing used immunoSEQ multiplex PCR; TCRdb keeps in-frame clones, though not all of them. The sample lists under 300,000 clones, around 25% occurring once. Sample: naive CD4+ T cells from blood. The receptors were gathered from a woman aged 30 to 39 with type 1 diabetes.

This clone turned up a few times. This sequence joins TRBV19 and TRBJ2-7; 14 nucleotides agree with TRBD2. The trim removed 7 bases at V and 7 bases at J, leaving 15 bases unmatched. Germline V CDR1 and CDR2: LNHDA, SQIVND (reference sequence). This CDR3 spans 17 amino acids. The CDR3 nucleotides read TGTGCCAGTACCGAAGAGCCGGGACTAGCGGGAGCACGGGAGCAGTACTTC. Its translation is CASTEEPGLAGAREQYF.

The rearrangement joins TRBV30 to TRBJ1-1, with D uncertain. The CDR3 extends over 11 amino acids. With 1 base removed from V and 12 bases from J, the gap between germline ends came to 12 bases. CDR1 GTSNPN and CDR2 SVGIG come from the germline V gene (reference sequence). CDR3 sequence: CAWSGEAPPFF. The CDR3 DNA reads TGTGCCTGGAGTGGAGAGGCACCACCTTTCTTT.

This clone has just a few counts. CDR3 DNA: TGTGCCAGCAGTCCGTTGGACAGCAGCTACGAGCAGTACTTC. Translating it yields CASSPLDSSYEQYF. V gene TRBV6-5 combines with J gene TRBJ2-7; D possibly corresponds to TRBD1 (6 bases). V lost 5 bases to trimming and J lost 3 bases, with 14 bases between them. Germline V CDR1 and CDR2: MNHEY, SVGAGI. The CDR3 runs to 14 residues.

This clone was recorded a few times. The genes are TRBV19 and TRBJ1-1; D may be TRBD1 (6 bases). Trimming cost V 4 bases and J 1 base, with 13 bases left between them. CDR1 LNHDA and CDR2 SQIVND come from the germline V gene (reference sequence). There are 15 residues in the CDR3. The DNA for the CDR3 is TGTGCCAGTAGTACTAGGGGGACGGGGAACACTGAAGCTTTCTTT. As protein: CASSTRGTGNTEAFF.

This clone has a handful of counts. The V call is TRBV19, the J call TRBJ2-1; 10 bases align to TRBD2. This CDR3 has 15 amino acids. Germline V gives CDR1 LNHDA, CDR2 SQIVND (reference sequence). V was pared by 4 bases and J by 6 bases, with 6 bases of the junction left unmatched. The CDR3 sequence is CASSTLAGMSNEQFF. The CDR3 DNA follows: TGTGCCAGTAGTACACTAGCGGGAATGTCCAATGAGCAGTTCTTC.

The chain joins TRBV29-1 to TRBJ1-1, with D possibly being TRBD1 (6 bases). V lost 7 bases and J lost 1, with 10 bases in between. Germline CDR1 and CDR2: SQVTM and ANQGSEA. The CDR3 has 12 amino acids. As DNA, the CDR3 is TGCAGCGCACGGACAGAGAACACTGAAGCTTTCTTT. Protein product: CSARTENTEAFF.

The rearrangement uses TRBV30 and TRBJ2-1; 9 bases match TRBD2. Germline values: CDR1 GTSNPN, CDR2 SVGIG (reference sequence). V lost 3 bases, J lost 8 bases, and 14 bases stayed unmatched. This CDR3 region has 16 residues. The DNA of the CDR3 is TGTGCCTGGAGCCCTCCTGGGCTAGCGGGAATCCATGAGCAGTTCTTC. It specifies CAWSPPGLAGIHEQFF.

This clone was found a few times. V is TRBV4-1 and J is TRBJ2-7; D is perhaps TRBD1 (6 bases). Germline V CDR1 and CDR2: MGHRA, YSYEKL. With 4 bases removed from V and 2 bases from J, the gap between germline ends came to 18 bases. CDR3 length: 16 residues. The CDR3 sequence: CASSPHGQMHTYEQYF. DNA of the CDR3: TGCGCCAGCAGCCCGCACGGACAGATGCATACCTACGAGCAGTACTTC.

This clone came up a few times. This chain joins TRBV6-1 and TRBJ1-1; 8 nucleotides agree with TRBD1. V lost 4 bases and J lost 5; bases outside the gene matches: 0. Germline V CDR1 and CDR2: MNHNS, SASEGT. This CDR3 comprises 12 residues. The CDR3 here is CASSGTGTEAFF. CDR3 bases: TGTGCCAGCAGTGGGACAGGGACTGAAGCTTTCTTT.